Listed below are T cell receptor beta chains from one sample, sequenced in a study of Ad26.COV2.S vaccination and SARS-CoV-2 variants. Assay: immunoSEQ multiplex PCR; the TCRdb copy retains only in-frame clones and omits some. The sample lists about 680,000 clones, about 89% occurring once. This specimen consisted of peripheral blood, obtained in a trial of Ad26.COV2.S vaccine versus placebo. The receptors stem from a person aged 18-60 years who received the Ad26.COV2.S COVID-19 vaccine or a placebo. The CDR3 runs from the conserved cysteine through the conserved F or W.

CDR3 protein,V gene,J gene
CASSPGTLREKLFF,TRBV28,TRBJ1-4
CASSLDGSGVGYTF,TRBV7-6,TRBJ1-2
CASRTSSYNSPLHF,TRBV6-5,TRBJ1-6
CASKRAQPYGYTF,TRBV2,TRBJ1-2
CASSEASSNYGYTF,TRBV6-1,TRBJ1-2
CASSSGPFSLYEQYF,TRBV3-1/TRBV3-2,TRBJ2-7
CASSIRDGAYEQYF,TRBV19,TRBJ2-7
CASSQEMHRNQPQHF,TRBV4-3,TRBJ1-5
CASSSWTGETQYF,TRBV5-8,TRBJ2-3
CASNPGASSGNTIYF,TRBV6-1,TRBJ1-3
CASSLAQGGNQPQHF,TRBV7-2,TRBJ1-5
CASSTGTYEQYF,TRBV27,TRBJ2-7
CASSYPGHSGANVLTF,TRBV6-2/TRBV6-3,TRBJ2-6
CAWWTGGPPYNEQFF,TRBV30,TRBJ2-1
CASSPGLAGSLLSYNEQFF,TRBV18,TRBJ2-1
CAISTSGIYNEQFF,TRBV10-3,TRBJ2-1
CASSPSGQGYEQYF,TRBV18,TRBJ2-7
CASSWGQNTEAFF,TRBV2,TRBJ1-1
CATSDGQGRGQPQHF,TRBV24-1,TRBJ1-5
CASPQGQGNSPLHF,TRBV23-1,TRBJ1-6
CASSKLAGGPLYEQYF,TRBV13,TRBJ2-7
CATQNPGQGMRGYTF,TRBV19,TRBJ1-2
CASSLVVSGANVLTF,TRBV7-6,TRBJ2-6
CASRLSGGHEQYF,TRBV12-3/TRBV12-4,TRBJ2-7
CASSPDRSSGNTIYF,TRBV7-9,TRBJ1-3
CAWSLRVPSYGYTF,TRBV30,TRBJ1-2
CASSLGGGVKNIQYF,TRBV7-9,TRBJ2-4
CASSYTGLGTTDTQYF,TRBV6-5,TRBJ2-3